This T cell receptor (beta chain) was retrieved from a study of technical replicates of blood from a handful of donors. Only in-frame clones appear in the TCRdb table, and some are missing; sequencing was by immunoSEQ multiplex PCR. The sample has about 68,000 clones, 95% to 97% seen once. The length of the CDR3 is 17 residues. Germline assignment: CDR1 LNHNV and CDR2 YYDKDF (reference sequence). V was clipped by 5 bases and J by 1 base; unmatched bases: 12. This clone was found once. This receptor was taken from a human donor in good health. Sequencing was carried out using T cells isolated from PBMCs. This chain connects TRBV15 to TRBJ1-2, with TRBD1 matching over 8 bases. The CDR3 DNA follows: TGTGCCACCAGCCAGATCGGGGACAGGCGAGATAACTATGGCTACACCTTC. Protein: CATSQIGDRRDNYGYTF.